The rows below give T cell receptor beta chains drawn from one sample of a study of CD4 T cells in relation to SARS-CoV-2 and coronaviruses. TCRdb keeps only in-frame clones here, not all; method: immunoSEQ multiplex PCR. The sample lists 20,000 to 25,000 clones, under 85% seen once, with about 12% in the top ten. These receptors have no identified antigens. The sample was CD4+ T cells from PBMCs, cultured in vitro. Receptor source: a human donor in good health. CDR3s include the opening cysteine and the closing phenylalanine or tryptophan. Each record gives: J gene, V gene, D gene, clone size, CDR3 DNA, CDR3 protein. The D gene is left open where the match is weak. Some rows have no size entry. The others give once, few or many, or a class for an expanded clone.

>TRBJ1-2|TRBV24-1|TRBD1|.
TGTGCCACCAGTGATCCTGGGACAGAAGAGAACTATGGCTACACCTTC
CATSDPGTEENYGYTF
>TRBJ1-5|TRBV6-6|TRBD1|large
TGTGCCAGCAGTCCTGGGGGACAGGGTGAACAGCCCCAGCATTTT
CASSPGGQGEQPQHF
>TRBJ1-1|TRBV19|.|.
TGTGCCAGTAGTGTCCGGGCCTTGAACACTGAAGCTTTCTTT
CASSVRALNTEAFF
>TRBJ2-3|TRBV28|.|.
TGTGCCAGCAGTTTACTAAACCCGGGTACGCAGTATTTT
CASSLLNPGTQYF
>TRBJ1-1|TRBV5-5|TRBD1|.
TGTGCCAGCAGCCGCCCCAGGGGGTTGGACACTGAAGCTTTCTTT
CASSRPRGLDTEAFF
>TRBJ2-7|TRBV5-6|.|.
TGTGCCAGCAGGTCACAGGTTGGCTCCTACGAGCAGTACTTC
CASRSQVGSYEQYF
>TRBJ1-1|TRBV20-1|.|.
TGCAGTGCTACCCCTCAGAGTGAAGCTTTCTTT
CSATPQSEAFF
>TRBJ1-1|TRBV7-8|TRBD1|.
TGTGCCAGCAGACCGACAGGGGGGGGTTTTTCTGAAGCTTTCTTT
CASRPTGGGFSEAFF
>TRBJ1-1|TRBV12-5|.|.
TGTGCTAGTGGTTTGCCCTACAGCGCCGCTTTCTTT
CASGLPYSAAFF
>TRBJ2-3|TRBV28|TRBD2|.
TGTGCCAGCAGTTTCACCTCCGGGACTAGCGGGAGTGGAACAGATACGCAGTATTTT
CASSFTSGTSGSGTDTQYF
>TRBJ1-2|TRBV3-1/TRBV3-2|.|.
TGTGCCAGCAGCCCCGCCAGGGGTGACTATGGCTACACCTTC
CASSPARGDYGYTF
>TRBJ2-5|TRBV4-1|TRBD2|.
TGCGCCAGCAGCCAAGTTGAAACTAGCGGGAGGGTCTGGGTAGAGACCCAGTACTTC
CASSQVETSGRVWVETQYF
>TRBJ2-7|TRBV11-1|TRBD1|few
TGTGCCAGCAGCTTAGACAGGGGCCTCTCCTACGAGCAGTACTTC
CASSLDRGLSYEQYF
>TRBJ1-2|TRBV24-1|.|.
TGTGCCACCCACGGAGGCGGAAACTATGGCTACACCTTC
CATHGGGNYGYTF
>TRBJ1-2|TRBV18|.|once
TGTGCCAGCTCACCACCGTCTCAGGGCCATGGCTACACCTTC
CASSPPSQGHGYTF
>TRBJ1-2|TRBV7-9|.|.
TGTGCCAGCAGCTTATCAGAGGGCTATGGCTACACCTTC
CASSLSEGYGYTF
>TRBJ2-7|TRBV18|.|.
TGTGCCAGCTCACCATATGACAGGCCTTCTTCCTACGAGCAGTACTTC
CASSPYDRPSSYEQYF
>TRBJ2-3|TRBV27|TRBD2|.
TGTGCCAGCAGTTTCCGGGGACTAGCGGGATCATCCTTTAGGCCAGATACGCAGTATTTT
CASSFRGLAGSSFRPDTQYF
>TRBJ1-4|TRBV19|.|.
TGTGCCAGTAGTCCGGACCCCTATGAAAAACTGTTTTTT
CASSPDPYEKLFF
>TRBJ2-5|TRBV6-5|.|.
TGTGCCAGCAGCGGCCCCCCGACAGGGAGGGAGACCCAGTACTTC
CASSGPPTGRETQYF
>TRBJ2-7|TRBV5-1|TRBD2|.
TGCGCCAGCAGCGAGAAACTAGCGGGCACCTACGAGCAGTACTTC
CASSEKLAGTYEQYF
>TRBJ2-1|TRBV5-6|.|few
TGTGCCAGCAGCTACAGCGGCCTGCTCTACAATGAGCAGTTCTTC
CASSYSGLLYNEQFF
>TRBJ1-6|TRBV12-3/TRBV12-4|.|.
TGTGCCAGCAGTCGGACCCGGAGTTCACCCCTCCACTTT
CASSRTRSSPLHF
>TRBJ2-2|TRBV2|.|.
TGTGCCAGCAGCTGGGACGCGAACACCGGGGAGCTGTTTTTT
CASSWDANTGELFF
>TRBJ2-7|TRBV5-1|.|.
TGCGCCAGCAGTTACGACTCCTACGAGCAGTACTTC
CASSYDSYEQYF
>TRBJ1-2|TRBV7-9|.|.
TGTGCCAGCCCCCTCCCAGTACCTAACTATGGCTACACCTTC
CASPLPVPNYGYTF